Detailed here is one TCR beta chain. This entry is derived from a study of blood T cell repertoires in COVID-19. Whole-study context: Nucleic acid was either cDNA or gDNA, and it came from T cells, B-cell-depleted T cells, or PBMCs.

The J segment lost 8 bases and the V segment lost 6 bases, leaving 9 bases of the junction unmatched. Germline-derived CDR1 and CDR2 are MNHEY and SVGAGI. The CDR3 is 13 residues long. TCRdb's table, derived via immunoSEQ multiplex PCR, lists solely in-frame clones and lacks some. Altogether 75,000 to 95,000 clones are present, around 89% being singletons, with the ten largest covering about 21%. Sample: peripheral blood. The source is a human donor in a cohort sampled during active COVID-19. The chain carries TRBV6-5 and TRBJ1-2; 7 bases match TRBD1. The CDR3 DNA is TGTGCCAGCAGAGGACAGGCCGCGCGGGGCTACACCTTC. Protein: CASRGQAARGYTF.